This TCR beta chain was sequenced for a study of T-cell memory formation after mild COVID-19. Points from the study as a whole: Memory sampled before infection contained some responding clones, suggesting cross-reactive memory joined. Contracting clones, day 15 to 85, had balanced CD4/CD8, and later expanders favored CD4+. For contracting clones, CD4+ ones sat mainly in CM and EM, CD8+ in EMRA.

This clonotype has at least ten counts. The target antigen is unknown. Germline lookup yields CDR1 SNHLY and CDR2 FYNNEI. V was cut by 7 bases and J by 4 bases, with 15 bases left in between. This CDR3 has 14 amino acids. Amplification by 5'RACE using constant-segment primers produced TCR alpha and TCR beta cDNA libraries that carried sample barcodes and UMIs. TCRdb redid the calling of the 5' RACE reads with MiXCR, one entry per CDR3 protein. The table has 180,000 or so distinct CDR3 sequences, around a tenth seen once. The clonotype comes from a man between 18 and 29 years old who had mild COVID-19 (a few samples of this study predate the infection). Cell type and time point are not known. The rearrangement joins TRBV2 to TRBJ2-3; possibly TRBD2 for D (6 bases). Material: PBMCs or a T cell subset sorted from them (not recorded which). CDR3 nucleotides: TGTGCCAGCACCCTTATCGGGGGAGCAGATACGCAGTATTTT. This translates into CASTLIGGADTQYF.